This is a list of T cell receptor beta chains from one sample in a study of memory CD4+ T cells and cytomegalovirus serostatus. Sequencing was performed with immunoSEQ multiplex PCR; in TCRdb, only in-frame clones are kept and a portion is missing. The repertoire holds 35,000 to 45,000 clones, 70% to 85% seen once, with around 5.2% in the top ten. Sequencing was done on a sample of memory CD4+ T cells from blood. All receptors derive from an adult in good health and CMV-seropositive. The conserved cysteine and the conserved F or W are not part of the CDR3 here. Not all rows give a size; the values are once, few, many and, for expanded clones, a class.

v_gene,abundance,CDR3aa
TRBV5-1,-,ASSSTRTSGGERETQY
TRBV7-2,-,ASSPDRALGYT
TRBV2,few,ASSEGQTQSYEQY
TRBV4-2,-,ASSHQRATNEKLF
TRBV14,few,ASSQELVGEQF
TRBV7-2,-,ASSHSGKLYEQY
TRBV28,-,ASSSALAGNRDEQF
TRBV18,few,ASSQGGQNTEAF
TRBV29-1,-,SVDPPGTSGRRLKDNEQF
TRBV7-3,-,ASSLSASSYNEQF
TRBV5-5,-,ASSVGQGEGYT
TRBV18,-,ASSSGLAGSYEQY
TRBV7-3,once,ASSLYGGGTDTQY
TRBV9,-,ASSVEGGNYGYT
TRBV7-9,-,ASSARGFRSTDTQY
TRBV9,-,ASSVAAGDHEQY
TRBV28,once,ASRSPGHQAGTGELF
TRBV19,-,ASSMVGGGELF
TRBV7-9,few,ASSITVGDTQY
TRBV4-3,-,ASSQGTGRYTGELF
TRBV19,few,ASSIGSDYQDYGYT
TRBV11-2,-,ASRSVADYNEQF
TRBV14,-,ASSQGPGADYGYT
TRBV25-1,-,ASSTPGSNQPQH
TRBV7-8,-,ASSLPGGRGRGYT
TRBV19,-,ASSLQGNNQPQH
TRBV6-4,-,ASSPRQGATGELF
TRBV5-1,once,ASSPDRVGITNYGYT
TRBV27,-,ASSLGAGGANVLT
TRBV19,-,ASSRSEAKNIQY
TRBV11-2,-,ASSLVGLGITDTQY
TRBV2,-,ASSDISPYGYT
TRBV20-1,-,SARSPNTIY
TRBV4-3,-,ASSQGSRGRTDTQY
TRBV19,-,ASSWDSSTSYEQY
TRBV2,-,ASRGTGSSYNSPLH
TRBV7-7,-,ASSTRGGETQY
TRBV19,-,ASSIGWTGSGQPQH
TRBV18,-,ASSPPRGYPGTPYEQY
TRBV2,-,ASSTGVAEAF
TRBV7-2,-,ASSVTIGSPGNTIY
TRBV7-3,-,ASSYQLGGSYSNQPQH
TRBV6-5,-,ASSYDIGRTEAF
TRBV5-5,once,ASSLELRGGQPQH
TRBV5-1,-,ASSLDRAGYEQY
TRBV7-3,-,ASSLRGEAHNEQF